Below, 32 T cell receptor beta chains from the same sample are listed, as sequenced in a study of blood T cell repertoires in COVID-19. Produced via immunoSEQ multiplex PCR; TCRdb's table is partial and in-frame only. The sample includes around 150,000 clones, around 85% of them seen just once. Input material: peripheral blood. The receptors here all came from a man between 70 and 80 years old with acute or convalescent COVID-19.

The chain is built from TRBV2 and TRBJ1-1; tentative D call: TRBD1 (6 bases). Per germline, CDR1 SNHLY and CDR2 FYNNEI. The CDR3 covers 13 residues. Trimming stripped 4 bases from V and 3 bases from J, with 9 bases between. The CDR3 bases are TGTGCCAGCAGTGTACAGGGATACACTGAAGCTTTCTTT. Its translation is CASSVQGYTEAFF.

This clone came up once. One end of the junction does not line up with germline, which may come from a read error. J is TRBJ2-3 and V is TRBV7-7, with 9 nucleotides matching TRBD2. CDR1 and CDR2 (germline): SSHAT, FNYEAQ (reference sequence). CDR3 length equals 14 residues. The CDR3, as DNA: TGTGCTAGCAGCTTGGGACTAGCTTCCGATACGCAGTATTTT. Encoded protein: CASSLGLASDTQYF.

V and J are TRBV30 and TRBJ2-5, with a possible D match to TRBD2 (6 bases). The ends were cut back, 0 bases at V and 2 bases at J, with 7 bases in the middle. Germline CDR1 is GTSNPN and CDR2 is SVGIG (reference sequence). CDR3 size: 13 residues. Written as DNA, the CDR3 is TGTGCCTGGAGTGTAGGACTACAAGAGACCCAGTACTTC. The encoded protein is CAWSVGLQETQYF.

The CDR3 nucleotides are TGTGCCAGCAGTTTTGCCGGGGTTGGCTATGGCTACACCTTC. Amino acids: CASSFAGVGYGYTF. J is TRBJ1-2 and V is TRBV28; D unclear. The V gene lost 3 bases and the J gene lost 4 bases, with 12 bases spanning the gap. This CDR3 is 14 amino acids long. From germline, CDR1 is MDHEN and CDR2 SYDVKM.

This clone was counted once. The CDR3 nucleotides read TGTGCCAGTAGTTTCGGGACTAGCCCAAGGACCCAGTACTTC. The encoded protein is CASSFGTSPRTQYF. J is TRBJ2-5 and V is TRBV19; 9 positions match TRBD2. V lost 5 bases and J lost 7; bases outside the gene matches: 8. Germline V gene data show CDR1 as LNHDA and CDR2 as SQIVND (reference sequence). This CDR3 has 14 residues.

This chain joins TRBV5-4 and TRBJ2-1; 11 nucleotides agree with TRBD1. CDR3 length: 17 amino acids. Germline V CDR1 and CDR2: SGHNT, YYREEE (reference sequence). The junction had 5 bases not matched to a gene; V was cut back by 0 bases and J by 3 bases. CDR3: CASSLGPGTGGYNEQFF. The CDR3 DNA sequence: TGTGCCAGCAGCTTGGGGCCCGGGACAGGGGGCTACAATGAGCAGTTCTTC.

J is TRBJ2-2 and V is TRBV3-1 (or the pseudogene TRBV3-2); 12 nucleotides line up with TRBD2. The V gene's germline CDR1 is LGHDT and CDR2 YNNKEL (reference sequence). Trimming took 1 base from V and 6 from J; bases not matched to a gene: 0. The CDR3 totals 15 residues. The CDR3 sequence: CASSQGLAGAGELFF. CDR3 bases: TGTGCCAGCAGCCAAGGACTAGCGGGAGCCGGGGAGCTGTTTTTT.

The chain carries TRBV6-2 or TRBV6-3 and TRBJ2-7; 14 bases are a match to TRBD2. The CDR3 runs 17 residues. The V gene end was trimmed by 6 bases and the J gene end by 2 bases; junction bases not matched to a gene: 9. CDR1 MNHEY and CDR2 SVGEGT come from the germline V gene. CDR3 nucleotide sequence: TGTGCCAGCAGCATAGGACTAGCGGGAGGCCTAACCTACGAGCAGTACTTC. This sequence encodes CASSIGLAGGLTYEQYF.

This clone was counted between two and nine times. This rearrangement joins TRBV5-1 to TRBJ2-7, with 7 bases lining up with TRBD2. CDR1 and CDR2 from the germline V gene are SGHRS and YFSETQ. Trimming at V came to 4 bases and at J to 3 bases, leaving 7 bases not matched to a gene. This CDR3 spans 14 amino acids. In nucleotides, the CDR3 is TGCGCCAGCAGCCCAAGCGGGACCGGCTACGAGCAGTACTTC. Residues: CASSPSGTGYEQYF.

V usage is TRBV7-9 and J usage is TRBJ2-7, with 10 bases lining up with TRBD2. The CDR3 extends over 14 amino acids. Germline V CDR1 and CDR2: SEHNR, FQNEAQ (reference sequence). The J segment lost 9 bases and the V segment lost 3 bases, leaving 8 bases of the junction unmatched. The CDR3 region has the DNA TGTGCCAGCAGCTTGGGCCTAGCGGGAGAGGGGCAGTACTTC. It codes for CASSLGLAGEGQYF.

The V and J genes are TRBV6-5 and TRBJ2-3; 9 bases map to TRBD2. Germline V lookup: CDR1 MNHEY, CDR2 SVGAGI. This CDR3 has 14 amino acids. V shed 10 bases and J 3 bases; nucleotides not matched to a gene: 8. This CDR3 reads CATLISGSTDTQYF. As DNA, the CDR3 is TGTGCCACTCTGATTAGCGGGAGTACAGATACGCAGTATTTT.

The CDR3 sequence is CASSRTGERVQYF. The CDR3, as DNA: TGTGCCAGCAGCCGAACAGGGGAGAGGGTCCAGTACTTC. The chain recombines TRBV27 with TRBJ2-5, with 7 bases fitting TRBD1. This CDR3 region has 13 residues. The junction had 11 bases not matched to a gene; V was cut back by 6 bases and J by 10 bases. Germline values: CDR1 MNHEY, CDR2 SMNVEV (reference sequence).

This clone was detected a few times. As DNA, the CDR3 is TGTGCCAGTAGCAACCCGGGACAGGGGGTGGGCCAGCCCCAGCATTTT. It specifies CASSNPGQGVGQPQHF. The chain combines TRBV19 with TRBJ1-5; TRBD1 aligns across 11 bases. The germline V gene has CDR1 LNHDA and CDR2 SQIVND (reference sequence). With 6 bases clipped from V and 7 bases from J, the junction kept 11 bases outside the gene matches. The CDR3 is made up of 16 amino acids.

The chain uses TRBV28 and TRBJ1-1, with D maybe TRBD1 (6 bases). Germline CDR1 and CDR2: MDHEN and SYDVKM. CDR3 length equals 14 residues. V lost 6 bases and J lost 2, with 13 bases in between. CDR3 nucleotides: TGTGCCAGCAGCCGCGGGGGGCCCAACACTGAAGCTTTCTTT. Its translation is CASSRGGPNTEAFF.

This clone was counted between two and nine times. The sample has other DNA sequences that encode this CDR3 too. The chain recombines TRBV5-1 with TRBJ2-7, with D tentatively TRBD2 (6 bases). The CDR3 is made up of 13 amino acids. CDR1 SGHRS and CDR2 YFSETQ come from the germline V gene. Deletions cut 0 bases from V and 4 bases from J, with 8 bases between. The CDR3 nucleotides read TGCGCCAGCAGCTTGGCCGGGAGTTACGAGCAGTACTTC. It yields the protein CASSLAGSYEQYF.

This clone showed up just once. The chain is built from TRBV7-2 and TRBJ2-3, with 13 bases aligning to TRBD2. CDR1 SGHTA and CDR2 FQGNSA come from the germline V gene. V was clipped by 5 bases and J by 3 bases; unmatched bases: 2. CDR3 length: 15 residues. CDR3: CASSRTSGGTDTQYF. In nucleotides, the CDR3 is TGTGCCAGCAGCCGGACTAGCGGGGGTACAGATACGCAGTATTTT. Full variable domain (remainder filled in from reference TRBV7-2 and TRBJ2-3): GAGVSQSPSNKVTEKGKDVELRCDPISGHTALYWYRQSLGQGLEFLIYFQGNSAPDKSGLPSDRFSAERTGGSVSTLTIQRTQQEDSAVYLCASSRTSGGTDTQYFGPGTRLTVL.

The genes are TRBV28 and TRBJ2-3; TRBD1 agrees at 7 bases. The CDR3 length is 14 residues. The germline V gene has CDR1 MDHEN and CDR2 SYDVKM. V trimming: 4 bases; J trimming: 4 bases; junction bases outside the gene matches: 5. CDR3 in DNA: TGTGCCAGCAGTTCGACAGGGTTCGCAGATACGCAGTATTTT. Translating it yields CASSSTGFADTQYF.

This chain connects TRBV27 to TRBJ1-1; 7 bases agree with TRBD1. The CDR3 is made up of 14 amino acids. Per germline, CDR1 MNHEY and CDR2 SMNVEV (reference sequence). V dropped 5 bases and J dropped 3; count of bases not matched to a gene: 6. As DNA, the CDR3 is TGTGCCAGCAGTCCCACAGGGGTGGACACTGAAGCTTTCTTT. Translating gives CASSPTGVDTEAFF.

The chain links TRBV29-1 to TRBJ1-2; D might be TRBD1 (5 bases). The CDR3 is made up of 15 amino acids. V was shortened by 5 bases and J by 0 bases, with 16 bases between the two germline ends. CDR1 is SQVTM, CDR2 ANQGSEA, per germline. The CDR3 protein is CSVYGRVGANYGYTF. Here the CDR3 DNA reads TGCAGCGTTTACGGCAGGGTCGGAGCTAACTATGGCTACACCTTC. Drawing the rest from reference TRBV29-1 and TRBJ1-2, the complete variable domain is SAVISQKPSRDICQRGTSLTIQCQVDSQVTMMFWYRQQPGQSLTLIATANQGSEATYESGFVIDKFPISRPNLTFSTLTVSNMSPEDSSIYLCSVYGRVGANYGYTFGSGTRLTVV.

The CDR3 DNA reads as TGCAGTGCTAGTGAGCTAGCGGGAGCCCCCAGACTCTACGAGCAGTACTTC. It specifies CSASELAGAPRLYEQYF. J is TRBJ2-7 and V is TRBV20-1, with 10 bases aligning to TRBD2. The CDR3 has 17 amino acids. With V trimmed by 3 bases and J by 3 bases, 14 bases remained unmatched. Germline V gene data show CDR1 as DFQATT and CDR2 as SNEGSKA (reference sequence).

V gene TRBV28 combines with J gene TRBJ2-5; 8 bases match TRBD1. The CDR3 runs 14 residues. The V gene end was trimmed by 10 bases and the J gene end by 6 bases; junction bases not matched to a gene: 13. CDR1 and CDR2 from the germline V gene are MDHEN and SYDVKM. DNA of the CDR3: TGTGCCACCCAGGGGAGCGACAGGGGTCAGACCCAGTACTTC. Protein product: CATQGSDRGQTQYF. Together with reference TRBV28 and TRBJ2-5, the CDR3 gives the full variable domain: DVKVTQSSRYLVKRTGEKVFLECVQDMDHENMFWYRQDPGLGLRLIYFSYDVKMKEKGDIPEGYSVSREKKERFSLILESASTNQTSMYLCATQGSDRGQTQYFGPGTRLLVL.

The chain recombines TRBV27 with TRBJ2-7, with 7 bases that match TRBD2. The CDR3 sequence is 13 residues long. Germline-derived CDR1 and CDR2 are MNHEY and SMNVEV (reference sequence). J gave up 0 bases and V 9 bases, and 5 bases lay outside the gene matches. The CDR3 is CASWRGSSYEQYF. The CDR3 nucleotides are TGTGCCAGTTGGCGGGGGAGCTCCTACGAGCAGTACTTC.

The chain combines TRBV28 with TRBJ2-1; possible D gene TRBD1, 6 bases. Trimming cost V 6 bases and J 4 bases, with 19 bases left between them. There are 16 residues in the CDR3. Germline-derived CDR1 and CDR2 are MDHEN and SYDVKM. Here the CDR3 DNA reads TGTGCCAGCAGCCCTCGCACTAGGGGGAGTTACAATGAGCAGTTCTTC. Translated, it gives CASSPRTRGSYNEQFF.

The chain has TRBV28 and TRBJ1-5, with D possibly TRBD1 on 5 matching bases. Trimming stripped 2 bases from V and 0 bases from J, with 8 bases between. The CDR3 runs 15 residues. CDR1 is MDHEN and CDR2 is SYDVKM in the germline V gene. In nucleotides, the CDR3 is TGTGCCAGCAGTTTACAGGGTTATAGCAATCAGCCCCAGCATTTT. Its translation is CASSLQGYSNQPQHF.

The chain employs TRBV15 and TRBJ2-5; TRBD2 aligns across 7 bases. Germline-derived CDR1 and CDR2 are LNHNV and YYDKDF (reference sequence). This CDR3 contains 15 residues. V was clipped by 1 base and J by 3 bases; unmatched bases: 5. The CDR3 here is CATSRAGLAEETQYF. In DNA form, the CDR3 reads TGTGCCACCAGCAGAGCCGGGCTAGCGGAAGAGACCCAGTACTTC.

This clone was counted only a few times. CDR3 sequence reads: CASRLVLAGRDEQYF. CDR3 DNA: TGTGCCAGCAGGCTAGTACTAGCGGGAAGGGACGAGCAGTACTTC. This chain joins TRBV6-5 and TRBJ2-7; 10 bases match TRBD2. This CDR3 is built from 15 residues. Looked up from germline, CDR1 is MNHEY and CDR2 is SVGAGI. J was trimmed by 5 bases and V by 6 bases; bases with no gene match: 10.

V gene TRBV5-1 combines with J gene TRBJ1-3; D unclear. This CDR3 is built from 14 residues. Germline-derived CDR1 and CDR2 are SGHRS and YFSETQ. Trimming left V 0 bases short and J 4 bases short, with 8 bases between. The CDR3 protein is CASSLAGYGNTIYF. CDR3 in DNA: TGCGCCAGCAGCTTGGCGGGATACGGAAACACCATATATTTT.

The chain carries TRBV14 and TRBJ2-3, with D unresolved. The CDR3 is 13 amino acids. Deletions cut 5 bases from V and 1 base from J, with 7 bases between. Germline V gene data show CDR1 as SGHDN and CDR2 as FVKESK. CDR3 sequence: CASSATGTDTQYF. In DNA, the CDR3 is TGTGCCAGCAGCGCTACTGGCACAGATACGCAGTATTTT.

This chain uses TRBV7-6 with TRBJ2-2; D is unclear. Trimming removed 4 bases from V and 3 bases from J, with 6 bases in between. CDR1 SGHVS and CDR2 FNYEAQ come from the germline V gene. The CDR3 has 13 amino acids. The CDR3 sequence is CASSYSDTGELFF. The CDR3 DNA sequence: TGTGCCAGCAGCTATAGTGACACCGGGGAGCTGTTTTTT.

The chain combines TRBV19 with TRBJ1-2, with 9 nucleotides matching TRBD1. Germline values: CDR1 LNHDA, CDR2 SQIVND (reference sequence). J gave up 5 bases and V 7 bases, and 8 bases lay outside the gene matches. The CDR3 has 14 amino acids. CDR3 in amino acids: CASTPTGGRYGYTF. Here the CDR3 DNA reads TGTGCCAGTACTCCTACAGGGGGCAGGTATGGCTACACCTTC.

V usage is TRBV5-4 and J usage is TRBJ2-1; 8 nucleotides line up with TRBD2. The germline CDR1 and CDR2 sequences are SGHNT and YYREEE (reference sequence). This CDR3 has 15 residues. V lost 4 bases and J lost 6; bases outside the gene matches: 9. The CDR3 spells CASSTNSGSSNEQFF. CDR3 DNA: TGTGCCAGCAGCACCAACAGCGGGAGTTCCAATGAGCAGTTCTTC.

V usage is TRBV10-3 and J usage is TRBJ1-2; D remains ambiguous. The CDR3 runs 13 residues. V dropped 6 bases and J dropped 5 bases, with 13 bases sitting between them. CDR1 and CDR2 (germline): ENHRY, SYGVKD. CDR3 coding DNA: TGTGCCATCAGCCCCGGAACAGTTTATGGCTACACCTTC. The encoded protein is CAISPGTVYGYTF.